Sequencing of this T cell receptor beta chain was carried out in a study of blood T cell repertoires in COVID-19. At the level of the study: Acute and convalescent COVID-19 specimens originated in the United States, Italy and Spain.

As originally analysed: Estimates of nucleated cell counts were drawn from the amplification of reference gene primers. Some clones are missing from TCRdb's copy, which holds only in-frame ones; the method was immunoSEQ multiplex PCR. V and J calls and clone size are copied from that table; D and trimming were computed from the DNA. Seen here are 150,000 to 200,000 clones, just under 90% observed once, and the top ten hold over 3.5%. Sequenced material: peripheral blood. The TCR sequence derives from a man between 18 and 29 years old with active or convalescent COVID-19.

This CDR3 is CASLGGVGRLMVEQFF. The CDR3 nucleotides are TGTGCCAGCCTCGGGGGGGTAGGGAGACTGATGGTTGAGCAGTTCTTC. The rearrangement links TRBV2 to TRBJ2-1, with TRBD2 identical over 8 bases. Germline V lookup: CDR1 SNHLY, CDR2 FYNNEI. The CDR3 extends over 16 amino acids. V dropped 8 bases and J dropped 9; count of bases not matched to a gene: 18.